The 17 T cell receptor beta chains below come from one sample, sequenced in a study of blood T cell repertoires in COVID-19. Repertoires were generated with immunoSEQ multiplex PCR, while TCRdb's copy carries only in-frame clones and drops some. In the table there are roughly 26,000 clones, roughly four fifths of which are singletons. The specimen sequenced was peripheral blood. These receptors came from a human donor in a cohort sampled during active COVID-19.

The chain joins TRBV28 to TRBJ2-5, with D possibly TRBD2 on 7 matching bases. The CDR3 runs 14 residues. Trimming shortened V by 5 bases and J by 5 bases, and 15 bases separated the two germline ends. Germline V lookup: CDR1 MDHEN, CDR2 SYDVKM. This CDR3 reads CASSTGSGGETQYF. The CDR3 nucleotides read TGTGCCAGCAGTACAGGGTCGGGGGGTGAGACCCAGTACTTC. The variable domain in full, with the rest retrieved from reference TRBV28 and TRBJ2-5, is DVKVTQSSRYLVKRTGEKVFLECVQDMDHENMFWYRQDPGLGLRLIYFSYDVKMKEKGDIPEGYSVSREKKERFSLILESASTNQTSMYLCASSTGSGGETQYFGPGTRLLVL.

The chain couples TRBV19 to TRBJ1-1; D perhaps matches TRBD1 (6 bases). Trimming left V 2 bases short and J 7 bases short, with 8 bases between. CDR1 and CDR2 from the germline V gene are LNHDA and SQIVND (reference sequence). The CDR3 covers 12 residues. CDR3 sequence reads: CASSIRQDEAFF. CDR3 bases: TGTGCCAGTAGTATACGACAGGATGAAGCTTTCTTT.

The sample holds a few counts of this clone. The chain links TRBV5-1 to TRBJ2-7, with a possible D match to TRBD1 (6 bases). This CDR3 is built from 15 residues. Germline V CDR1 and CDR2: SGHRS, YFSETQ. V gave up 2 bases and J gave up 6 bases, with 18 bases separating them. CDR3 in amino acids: CASSLGDRSTSEQYF. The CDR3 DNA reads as TGCGCCAGCAGCTTAGGAGACAGGTCTACGAGCGAGCAGTACTTC.

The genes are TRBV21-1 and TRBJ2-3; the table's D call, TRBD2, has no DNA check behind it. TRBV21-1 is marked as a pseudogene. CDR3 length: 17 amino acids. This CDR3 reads CASSTAGRPDFRDTQYF. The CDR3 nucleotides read TGTGCCAGCAGCACAGCCGGGAGGCCGGATTTTCGAGATACGCAGTATTTT.

Here the CDR3 DNA reads TGTGCCAGCAGTTCGGGAGCCACAGATACGCAGTATTTT. Its translation: CASSSGATDTQYF. This chain uses TRBV5-6 with TRBJ2-3; D is possibly TRBD2 (6 bases). Trimming stripped 5 bases from V and 2 bases from J, with 9 bases between. Looked up from germline, CDR1 is SGHDT and CDR2 is YYEEEE. The CDR3 runs to 13 residues.

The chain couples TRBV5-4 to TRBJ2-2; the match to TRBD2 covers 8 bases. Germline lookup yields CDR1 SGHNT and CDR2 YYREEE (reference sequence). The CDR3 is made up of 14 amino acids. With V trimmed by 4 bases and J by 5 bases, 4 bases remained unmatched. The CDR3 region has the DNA TGTGCCAGCAGCCCTCAGCGGGAGACCGGGGAGCTGTTTTTT. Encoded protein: CASSPQRETGELFF.

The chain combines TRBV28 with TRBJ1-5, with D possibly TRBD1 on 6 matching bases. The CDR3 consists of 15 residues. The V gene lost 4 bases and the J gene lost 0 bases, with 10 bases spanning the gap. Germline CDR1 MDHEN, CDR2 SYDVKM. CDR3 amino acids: CASSSGQSSNQPQHF. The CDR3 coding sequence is TGTGCCAGCAGTTCCGGACAGTCTAGCAATCAGCCCCAGCATTTT.

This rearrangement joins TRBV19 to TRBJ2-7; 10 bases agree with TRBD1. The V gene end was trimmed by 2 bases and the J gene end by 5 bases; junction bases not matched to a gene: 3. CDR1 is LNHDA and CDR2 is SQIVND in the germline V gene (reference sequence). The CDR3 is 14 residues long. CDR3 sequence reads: CASSITGTGDEQYF. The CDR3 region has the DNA TGTGCCAGTAGTATAACCGGGACAGGGGACGAGCAGTACTTC.

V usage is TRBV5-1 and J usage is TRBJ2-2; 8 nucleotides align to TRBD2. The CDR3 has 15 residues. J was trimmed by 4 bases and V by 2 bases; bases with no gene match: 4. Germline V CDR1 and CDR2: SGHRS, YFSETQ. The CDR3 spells CASSFGGAGTGELFF. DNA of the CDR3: TGCGCCAGCAGCTTCGGGGGGGCCGGCACCGGGGAGCTGTTTTTT.

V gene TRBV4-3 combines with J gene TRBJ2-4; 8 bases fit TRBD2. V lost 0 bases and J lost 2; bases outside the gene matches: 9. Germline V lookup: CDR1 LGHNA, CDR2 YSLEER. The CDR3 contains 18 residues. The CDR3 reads CASSQDTGGGWTKNIQYF. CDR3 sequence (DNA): TGCGCCAGCAGCCAAGATACGGGGGGGGGCTGGACCAAAAACATTCAGTACTTC.

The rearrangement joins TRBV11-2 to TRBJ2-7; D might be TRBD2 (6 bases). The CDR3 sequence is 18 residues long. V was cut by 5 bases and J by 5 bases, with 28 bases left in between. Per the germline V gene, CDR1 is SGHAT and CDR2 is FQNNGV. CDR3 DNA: TGTGCCAGCAGCCCCGGGATTGCGGGCCTAGCGTCCACCGACGAGCAGTACTTC. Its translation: CASSPGIAGLASTDEQYF.

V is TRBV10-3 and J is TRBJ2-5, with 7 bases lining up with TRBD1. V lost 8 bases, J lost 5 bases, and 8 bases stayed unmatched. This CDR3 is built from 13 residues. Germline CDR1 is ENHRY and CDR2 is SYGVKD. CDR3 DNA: TGTGCCATCCGACAGGGTTCTGGCGAGACCCAGTACTTC. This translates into CAIRQGSGETQYF.

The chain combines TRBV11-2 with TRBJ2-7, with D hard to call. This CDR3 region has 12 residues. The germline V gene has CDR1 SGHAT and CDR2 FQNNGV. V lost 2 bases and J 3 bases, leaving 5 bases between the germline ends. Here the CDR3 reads CASSLSGYEQYF. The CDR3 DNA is TGTGCCAGCAGCTTATCCGGCTACGAGCAGTACTTC.

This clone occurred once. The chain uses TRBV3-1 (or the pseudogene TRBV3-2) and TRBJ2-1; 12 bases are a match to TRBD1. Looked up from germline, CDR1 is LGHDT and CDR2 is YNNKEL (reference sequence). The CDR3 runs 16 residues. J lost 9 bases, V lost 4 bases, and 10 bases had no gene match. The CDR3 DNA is TGTGCCAGCAGCCGAGAGACGGGACAGGGGGCACTTGAGCAGTTCTTC. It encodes CASSRETGQGALEQFF.

CDR3 residues: CASSLGQTNTGELFF. CDR3 coding DNA: TGTGCCAGCAGCTTAGGACAGACGAACACCGGGGAGCTGTTTTTT. The rearrangement links TRBV13 to TRBJ2-2; D remains ambiguous. This CDR3 has 15 residues. Germline values: CDR1 PRHDT, CDR2 FYEKMQ (reference sequence). The V gene lost 0 bases and the J gene lost 0 bases, with 5 bases spanning the gap.

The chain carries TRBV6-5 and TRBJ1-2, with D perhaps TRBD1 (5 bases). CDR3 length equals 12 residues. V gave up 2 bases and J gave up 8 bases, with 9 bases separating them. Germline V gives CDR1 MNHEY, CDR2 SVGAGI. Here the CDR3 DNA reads TGTGCCAGCAGTTACGGAGGGGAAGGCTACACCTTC. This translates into CASSYGGEGYTF.

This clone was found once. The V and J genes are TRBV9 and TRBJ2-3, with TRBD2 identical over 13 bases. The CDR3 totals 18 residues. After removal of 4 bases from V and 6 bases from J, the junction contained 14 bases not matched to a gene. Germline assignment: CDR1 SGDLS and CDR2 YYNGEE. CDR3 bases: TGTGCCAGCAGCCAAGGACTAGCGGGAGACATGGGCATGGATACGCAGTATTTT. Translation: CASSQGLAGDMGMDTQYF.